The present TCR beta chain was sequenced within a study of cytomegalovirus exposure and HLA in healthy donors. Study background: Researchers found that under 90% of 398 genotyped donors fell within the Caucasian-associated ancestry cluster.

With 60 Vbeta and 13 Jbeta primers, the PCR was carried out. Sequenced by immunoSEQ multiplex PCR; TCRdb stores in-frame clones only, minus some. The table lists some 150,000 clones, 64% of them singletons. This clone was observed once. Per the germline V gene, CDR1 is SGHVS and CDR2 is FNYEAQ. This CDR3 contains 13 residues. Trimming shortened V by 5 bases and J by 2 bases, and 10 bases separated the two germline ends. The chain couples TRBV7-6 to TRBJ2-7; perhaps TRBD1 as D (7 bases). This sequence was found in a woman aged 25 to 39 in good health and CMV-seropositive. Sequencing input: PBMCs. CDR3 nucleotide sequence: TGTGCCAGCAGCCGCGGGACAGCCTACGAGCAGTACTTC. It encodes CASSRGTAYEQYF.